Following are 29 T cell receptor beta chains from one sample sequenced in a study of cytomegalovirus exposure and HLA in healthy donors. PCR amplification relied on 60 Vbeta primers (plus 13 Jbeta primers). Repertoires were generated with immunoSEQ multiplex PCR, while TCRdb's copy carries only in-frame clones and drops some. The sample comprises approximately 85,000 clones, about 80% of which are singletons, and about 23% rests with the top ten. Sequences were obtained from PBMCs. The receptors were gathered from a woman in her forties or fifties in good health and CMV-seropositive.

CDR3 nucleotides: TGTGCCAGCCAGGGACAGGGGGAGGTGACGCAGTATTTT. It translates to CASQGQGEVTQYF. This chain uses TRBV6-1 with TRBJ2-3, with 11 bases lining up with TRBD1. Germline V gene sequence: CDR1 MNHNS, CDR2 SASEGT. Trimming at V came to 8 bases and at J to 9 bases, leaving 7 bases not matched to a gene. This CDR3 region has 13 residues.

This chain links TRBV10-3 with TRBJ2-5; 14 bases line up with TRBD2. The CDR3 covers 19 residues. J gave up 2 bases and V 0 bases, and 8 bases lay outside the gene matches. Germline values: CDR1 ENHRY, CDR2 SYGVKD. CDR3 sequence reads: CAISESWTSGGSMQETQYF. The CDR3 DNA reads TGTGCCATCAGTGAGTCCTGGACTAGCGGGGGGTCCATGCAAGAGACCCAGTACTTC.

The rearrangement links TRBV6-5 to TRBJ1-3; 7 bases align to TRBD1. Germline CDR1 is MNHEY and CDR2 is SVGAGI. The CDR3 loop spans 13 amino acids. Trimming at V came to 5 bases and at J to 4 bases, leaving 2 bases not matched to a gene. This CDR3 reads CASSRTGGNTIYF. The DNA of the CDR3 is TGTGCCAGCAGTCGGACAGGAGGAAACACCATATATTTT.

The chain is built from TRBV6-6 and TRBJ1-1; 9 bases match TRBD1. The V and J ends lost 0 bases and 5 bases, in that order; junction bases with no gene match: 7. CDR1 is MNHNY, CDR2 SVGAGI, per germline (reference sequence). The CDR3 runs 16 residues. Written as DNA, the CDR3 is TGTGCCAGCAGTTACTCGGGACAGGGCGGTTATACTGAAGCTTTCTTT. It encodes CASSYSGQGGYTEAFF.

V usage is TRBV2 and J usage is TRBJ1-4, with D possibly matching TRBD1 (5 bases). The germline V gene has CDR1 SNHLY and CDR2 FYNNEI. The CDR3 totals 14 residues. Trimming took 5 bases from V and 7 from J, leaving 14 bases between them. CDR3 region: CASSQRGIGEKLFF. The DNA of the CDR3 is TGTGCCAGCAGTCAAAGGGGAATAGGTGAAAAACTGTTTTTT.

CDR3 nucleotide sequence: TGTGCCAGTAAGACTAGCGGGGGGGCTTCCTACAATGAGCAGTTCTTC. Translated: CASKTSGGASYNEQFF. The chain has TRBV19 and TRBJ2-1, with TRBD2 matching 14 bases. This CDR3 has 16 amino acids. With 7 bases clipped from V and 1 base from J, the junction kept 3 bases outside the gene matches. The germline V gene encodes CDR1 LNHDA and CDR2 SQIVND (reference sequence).

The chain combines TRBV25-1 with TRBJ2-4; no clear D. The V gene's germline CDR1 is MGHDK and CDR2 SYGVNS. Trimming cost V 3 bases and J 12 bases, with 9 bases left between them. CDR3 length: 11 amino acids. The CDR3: CASSERGRQYF. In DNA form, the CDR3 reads TGTGCCAGCAGTGAGCGCGGCCGTCAGTACTTC.

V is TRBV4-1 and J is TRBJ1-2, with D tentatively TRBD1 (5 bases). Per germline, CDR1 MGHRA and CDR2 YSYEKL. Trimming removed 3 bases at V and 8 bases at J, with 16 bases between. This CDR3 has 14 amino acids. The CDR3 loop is CASSQPQAPAGYTF. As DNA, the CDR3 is TGCGCCAGCAGCCAGCCACAGGCCCCGGCGGGCTACACCTTC.

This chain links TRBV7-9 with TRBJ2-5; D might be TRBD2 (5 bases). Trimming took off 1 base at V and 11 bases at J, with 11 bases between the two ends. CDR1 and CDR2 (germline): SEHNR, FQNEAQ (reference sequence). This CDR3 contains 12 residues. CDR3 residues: CASSLDYREQYF. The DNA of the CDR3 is TGTGCCAGCAGCTTAGACTATAGGGAGCAGTACTTC.

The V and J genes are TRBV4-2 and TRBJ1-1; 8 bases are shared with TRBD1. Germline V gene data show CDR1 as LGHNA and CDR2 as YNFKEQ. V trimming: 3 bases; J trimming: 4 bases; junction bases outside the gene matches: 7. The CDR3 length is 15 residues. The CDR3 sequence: CASSQQGARVTEAFF. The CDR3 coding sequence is TGTGCCAGCAGCCAGCAGGGGGCGCGGGTCACTGAAGCTTTCTTT.

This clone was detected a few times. CDR3 region: CASSSPDRVYEQYF. As DNA, the CDR3 is TGCGCCAGCAGCAGCCCGGACAGGGTTTACGAGCAGTACTTC. V gene TRBV5-1 combines with J gene TRBJ2-7, with 8 bases fitting TRBD1. The ends lost 4 bases at V and 4 bases at J; junction bases unmatched: 7. From germline, CDR1 is SGHRS and CDR2 YFSETQ. This CDR3 spans 14 amino acids.

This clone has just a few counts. The CDR3 coding sequence is TGCGCCAGCAGCTTGAATCCCGCGGGACAGCCGAATGAAAAACTGTTTTTT. It translates to CASSLNPAGQPNEKLFF. The chain carries TRBV5-1 and TRBJ1-4, with 7 nucleotides matching TRBD1. Germline V CDR1 and CDR2: SGHRS, YFSETQ. This CDR3 spans 17 amino acids. Trimming took 1 base from V and 5 from J; bases not matched to a gene: 11.

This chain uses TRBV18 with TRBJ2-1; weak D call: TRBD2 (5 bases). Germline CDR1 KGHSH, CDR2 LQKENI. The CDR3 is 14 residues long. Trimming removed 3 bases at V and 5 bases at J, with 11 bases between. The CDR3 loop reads CASSPRGLNNEQFF. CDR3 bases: TGTGCCAGCTCACCTCGGGGTCTCAACAATGAGCAGTTCTTC.

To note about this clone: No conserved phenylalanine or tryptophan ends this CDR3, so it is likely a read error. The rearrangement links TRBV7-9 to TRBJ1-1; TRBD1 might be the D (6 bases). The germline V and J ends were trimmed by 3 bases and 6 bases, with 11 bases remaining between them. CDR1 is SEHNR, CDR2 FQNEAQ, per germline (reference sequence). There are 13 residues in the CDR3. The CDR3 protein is CASSFDRIPEAFL. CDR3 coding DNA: TGTGCCAGCAGCTTCGACAGGATTCCTGAAGCTTTCCTT.

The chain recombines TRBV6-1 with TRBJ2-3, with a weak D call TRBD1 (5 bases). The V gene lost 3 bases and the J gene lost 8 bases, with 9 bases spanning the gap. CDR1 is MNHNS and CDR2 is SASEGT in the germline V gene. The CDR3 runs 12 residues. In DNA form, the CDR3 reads TGTGCCAGCAGTGACCAGGGAAGTACGCAGTATTTT. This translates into CASSDQGSTQYF.

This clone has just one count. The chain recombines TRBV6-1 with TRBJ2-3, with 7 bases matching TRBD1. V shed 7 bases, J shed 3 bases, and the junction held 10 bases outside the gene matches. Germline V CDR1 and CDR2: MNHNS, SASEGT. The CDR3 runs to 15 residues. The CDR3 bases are TGTGCCAGCATTTCGGGACAGACCCGAACAGATACGCAGTATTTT. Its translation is CASISGQTRTDTQYF.

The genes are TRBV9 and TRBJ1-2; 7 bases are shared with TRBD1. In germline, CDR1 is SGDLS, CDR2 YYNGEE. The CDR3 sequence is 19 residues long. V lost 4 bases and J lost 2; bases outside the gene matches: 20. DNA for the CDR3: TGTGCCAGCAGCTCGGGGATGAGACAGGGAGGATTAGGGAACTATGGCTACACCTTC. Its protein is CASSSGMRQGGLGNYGYTF.

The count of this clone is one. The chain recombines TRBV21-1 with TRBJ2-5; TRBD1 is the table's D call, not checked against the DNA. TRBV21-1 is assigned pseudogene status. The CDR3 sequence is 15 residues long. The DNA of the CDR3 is TGTGCCAGCAGCCACCGGGACAGGGGCGTGGAGACCCAGTACTTC. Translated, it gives CASSHRDRGVETQYF.

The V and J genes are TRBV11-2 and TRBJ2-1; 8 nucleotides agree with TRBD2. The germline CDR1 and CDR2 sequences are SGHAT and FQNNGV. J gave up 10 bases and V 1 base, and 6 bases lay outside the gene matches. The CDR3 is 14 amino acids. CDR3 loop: CASSLGRGGGEQFF. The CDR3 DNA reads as TGTGCCAGCAGCTTAGGCCGGGGGGGTGGGGAGCAGTTCTTC.

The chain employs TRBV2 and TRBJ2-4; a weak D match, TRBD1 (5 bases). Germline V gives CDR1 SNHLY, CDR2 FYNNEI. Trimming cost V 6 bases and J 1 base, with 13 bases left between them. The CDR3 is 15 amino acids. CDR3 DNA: TGTGCCAGCAGGCCTAATTCAGGGGCCAAAAACATTCAGTACTTC. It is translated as CASRPNSGAKNIQYF.

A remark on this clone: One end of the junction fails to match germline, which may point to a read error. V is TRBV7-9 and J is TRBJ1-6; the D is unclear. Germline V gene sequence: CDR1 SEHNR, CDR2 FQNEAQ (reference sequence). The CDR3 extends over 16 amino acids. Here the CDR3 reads CSSSLPTDLYNSPLHF. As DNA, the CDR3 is TGTTCCAGCAGCCTACCTACAGATCTCTATAATTCACCCCTCCACTTT.

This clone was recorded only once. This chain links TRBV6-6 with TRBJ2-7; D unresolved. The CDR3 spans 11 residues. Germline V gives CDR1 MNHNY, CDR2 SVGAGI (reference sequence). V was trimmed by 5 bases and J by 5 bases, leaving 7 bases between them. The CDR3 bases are TGTGCCAGCAGTCCCAGAAACGAGCAGTACTTC. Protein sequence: CASSPRNEQYF.

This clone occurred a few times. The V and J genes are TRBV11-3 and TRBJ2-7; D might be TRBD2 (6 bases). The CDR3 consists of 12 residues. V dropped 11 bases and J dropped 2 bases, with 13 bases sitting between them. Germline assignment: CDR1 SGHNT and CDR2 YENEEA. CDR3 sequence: CALRGGTYEQYV. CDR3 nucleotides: TGTGCCTTACGGGGCGGGACCTACGAGCAGTACGTC.

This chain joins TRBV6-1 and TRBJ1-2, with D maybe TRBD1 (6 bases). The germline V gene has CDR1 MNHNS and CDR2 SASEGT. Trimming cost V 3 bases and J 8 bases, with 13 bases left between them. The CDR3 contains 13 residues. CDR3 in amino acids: CASSDNRARGYTF. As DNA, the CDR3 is TGTGCCAGCAGTGATAACAGGGCGCGGGGCTACACCTTC.

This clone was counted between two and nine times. In nucleotides, the CDR3 is TGTGCCAGCAGTTACTCGGGACTAGCGGGATTCCGGGAGCTGTTTTTT. Its protein product is CASSYSGLAGFRELFF. J is TRBJ2-2 and V is TRBV6-5; 13 nucleotides agree with TRBD2. Germline values: CDR1 MNHEY, CDR2 SVGAGI. The V and J ends lost 0 bases and 9 bases, in that order; junction bases with no gene match: 4. This CDR3 has 16 amino acids.

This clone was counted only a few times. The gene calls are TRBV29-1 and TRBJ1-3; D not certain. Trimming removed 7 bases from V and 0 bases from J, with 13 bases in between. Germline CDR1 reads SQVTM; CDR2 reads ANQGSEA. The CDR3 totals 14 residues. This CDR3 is CSARGAGSGNTIYF. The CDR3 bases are TGCAGCGCCCGTGGCGCGGGCTCTGGAAACACCATATATTTT.

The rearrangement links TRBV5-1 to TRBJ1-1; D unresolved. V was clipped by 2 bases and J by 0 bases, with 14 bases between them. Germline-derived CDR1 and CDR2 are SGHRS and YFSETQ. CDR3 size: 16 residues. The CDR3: CASSFTTLALNTEAFF. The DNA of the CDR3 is TGCGCCAGCAGCTTTACCACCCTAGCCTTGAACACTGAAGCTTTCTTT.

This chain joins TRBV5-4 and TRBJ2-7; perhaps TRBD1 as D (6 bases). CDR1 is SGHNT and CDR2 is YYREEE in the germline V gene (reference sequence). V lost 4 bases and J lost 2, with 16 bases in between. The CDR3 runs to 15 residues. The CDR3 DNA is TGTGCCAGCAGCCTACAGGGCGCCCCGACCTACGAGCAGTACTTC. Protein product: CASSLQGAPTYEQYF.

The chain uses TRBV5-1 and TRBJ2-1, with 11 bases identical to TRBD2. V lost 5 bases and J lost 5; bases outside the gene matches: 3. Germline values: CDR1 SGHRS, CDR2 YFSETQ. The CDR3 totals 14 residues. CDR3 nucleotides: TGCGCCAGCAGACTAGCGGGGGAGCACAATGAGCAGTTCTTC. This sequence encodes CASRLAGEHNEQFF.